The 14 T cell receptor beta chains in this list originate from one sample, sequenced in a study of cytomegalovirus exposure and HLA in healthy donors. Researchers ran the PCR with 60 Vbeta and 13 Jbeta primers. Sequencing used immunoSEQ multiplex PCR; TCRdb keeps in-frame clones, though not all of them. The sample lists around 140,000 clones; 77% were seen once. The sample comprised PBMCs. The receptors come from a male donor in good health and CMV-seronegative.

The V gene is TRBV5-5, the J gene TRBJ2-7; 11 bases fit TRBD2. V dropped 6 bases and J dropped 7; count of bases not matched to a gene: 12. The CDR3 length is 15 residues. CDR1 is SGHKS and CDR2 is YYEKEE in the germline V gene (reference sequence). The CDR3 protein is CASNLAGTSGWEQYF. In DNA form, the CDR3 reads TGTGCCAGCAACCTTGCCGGGACTAGCGGTTGGGAGCAGTACTTC.

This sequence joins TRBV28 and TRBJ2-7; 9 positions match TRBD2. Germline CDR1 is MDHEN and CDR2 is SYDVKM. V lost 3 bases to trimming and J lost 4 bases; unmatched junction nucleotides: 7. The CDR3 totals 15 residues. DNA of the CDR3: TGTGCCAGCAGTTTGGCGGCGCGGGAGGGTTACGAGCAGTACTTC. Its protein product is CASSLAAREGYEQYF.

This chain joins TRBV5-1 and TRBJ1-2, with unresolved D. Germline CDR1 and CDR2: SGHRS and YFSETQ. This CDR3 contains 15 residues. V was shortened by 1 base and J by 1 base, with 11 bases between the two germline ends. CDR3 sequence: CASSLLAIINYGYTF. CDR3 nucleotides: TGCGCCAGCAGCTTGTTAGCAATAATTAACTATGGCTACACCTTC.

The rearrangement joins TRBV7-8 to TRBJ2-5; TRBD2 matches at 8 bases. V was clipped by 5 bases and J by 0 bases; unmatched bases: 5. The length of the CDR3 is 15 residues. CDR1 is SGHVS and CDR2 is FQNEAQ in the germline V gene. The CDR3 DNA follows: TGTGCCAGCAGCCCGGGAGGGACGTACCAAGAGACCCAGTACTTC. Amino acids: CASSPGGTYQETQYF.

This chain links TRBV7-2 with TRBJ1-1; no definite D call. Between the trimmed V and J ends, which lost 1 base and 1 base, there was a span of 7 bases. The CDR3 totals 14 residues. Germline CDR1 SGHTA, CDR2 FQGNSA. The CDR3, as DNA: TGTACCAGCAGCTTAGGGTCCAGGAACACTGAAGCTTTCTTT. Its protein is CTSSLGSRNTEAFF. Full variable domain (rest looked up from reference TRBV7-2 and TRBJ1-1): GAGVSQSPSNKVTEKGKDVELRCDPISGHTALYWYRQSLGQGLEFLIYFQGNSAPDKSGLPSDRFSAERTGGSVSTLTIQRTQQEDSAVYLCTSSLGSRNTEAFFGQGTRLTVV.

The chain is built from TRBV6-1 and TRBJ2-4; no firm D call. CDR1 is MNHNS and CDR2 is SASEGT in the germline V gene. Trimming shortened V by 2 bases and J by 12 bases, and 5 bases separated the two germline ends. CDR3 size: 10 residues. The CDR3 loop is CASSEYSQYF. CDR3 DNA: TGTGCCAGCAGTGAATACAGTCAGTACTTC.

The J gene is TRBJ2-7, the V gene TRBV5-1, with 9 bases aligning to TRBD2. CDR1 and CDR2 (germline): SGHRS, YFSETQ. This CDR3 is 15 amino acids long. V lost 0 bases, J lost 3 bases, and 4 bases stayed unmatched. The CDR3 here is CASSLGGLANYEQYF. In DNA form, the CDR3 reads TGCGCCAGCAGCTTGGGGGGACTAGCCAACTACGAGCAGTACTTC.

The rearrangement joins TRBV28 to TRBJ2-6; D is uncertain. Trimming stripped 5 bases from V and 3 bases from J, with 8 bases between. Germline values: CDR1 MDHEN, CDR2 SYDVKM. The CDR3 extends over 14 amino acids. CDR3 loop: CASSNSIGANVLTF. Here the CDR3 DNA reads TGTGCCAGCAGTAACAGCATTGGGGCCAACGTCCTGACTTTC.

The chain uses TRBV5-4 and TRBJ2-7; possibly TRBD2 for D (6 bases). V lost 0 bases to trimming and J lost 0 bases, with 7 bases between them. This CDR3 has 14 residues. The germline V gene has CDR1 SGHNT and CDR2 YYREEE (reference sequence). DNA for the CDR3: TGTGCCAGCAGCTTGGAGCGGGCCTCCTACGAGCAGTACTTC. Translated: CASSLERASYEQYF. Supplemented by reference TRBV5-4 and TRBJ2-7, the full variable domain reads ETGVTQSPTHLIKTRGQQVTLRCSSQSGHNTVSWYQQALGQGPQFIFQYYREEENGRGNFPPRFSGLQFPNYSSELNVNALELDDSALYLCASSLERASYEQYFGPGTRLTVT.

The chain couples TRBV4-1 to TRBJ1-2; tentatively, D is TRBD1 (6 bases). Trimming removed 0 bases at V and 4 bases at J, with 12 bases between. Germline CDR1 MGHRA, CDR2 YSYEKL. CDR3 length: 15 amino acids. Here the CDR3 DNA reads TGCGCCAGCAGCCAAGACCCCAGGGGCGGCTATGGCTACACCTTC. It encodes CASSQDPRGGYGYTF.

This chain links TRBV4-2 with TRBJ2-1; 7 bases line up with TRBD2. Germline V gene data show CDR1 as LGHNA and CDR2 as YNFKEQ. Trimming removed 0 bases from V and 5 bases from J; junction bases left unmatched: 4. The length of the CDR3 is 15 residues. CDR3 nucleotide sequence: TGTGCCAGCAGCCAAGAGGAGCGGGGAAACAATGAGCAGTTCTTC. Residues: CASSQEERGNNEQFF.

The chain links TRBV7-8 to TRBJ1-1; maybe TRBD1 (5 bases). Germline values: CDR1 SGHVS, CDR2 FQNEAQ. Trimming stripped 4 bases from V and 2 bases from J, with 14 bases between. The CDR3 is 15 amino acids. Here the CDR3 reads CASSSRAVGNTEAFF. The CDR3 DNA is TGTGCCAGCAGCTCCAGGGCTGTGGGAAACACTGAAGCTTTCTTT.

The CDR3 protein is CASSLPSPTGELFF. CDR3 bases: TGCGCCAGCAGCTTGCCTAGCCCAACCGGGGAGCTGTTTTTT. The chain has TRBV5-1 and TRBJ2-2; tentative D call: TRBD2 (5 bases). Germline V CDR1 and CDR2: SGHRS, YFSETQ. The V gene lost 1 base and the J gene lost 5 bases, with 9 bases spanning the gap. The CDR3 is made up of 14 amino acids.

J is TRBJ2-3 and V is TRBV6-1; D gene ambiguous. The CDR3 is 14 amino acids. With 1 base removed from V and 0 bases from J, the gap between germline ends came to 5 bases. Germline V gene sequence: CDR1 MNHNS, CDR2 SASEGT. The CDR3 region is CASSEVGSTDTQYF. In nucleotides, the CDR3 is TGTGCCAGCAGTGAAGTTGGCAGCACAGATACGCAGTATTTT.